This passage covers 26 T cell receptor beta chains from one sample sequenced in a study of cytomegalovirus exposure and HLA in healthy donors. The PCR employed 60 Vbeta primers together with 13 Jbeta primers. Profiled with immunoSEQ multiplex PCR; TCRdb holds only in-frame clones, not every one. The table includes about 150,000 clones, approximately 85% detected once. The source material was PBMCs. The receptors stem from a young woman in good health and CMV-seronegative.

This clone has only one observation. This chain uses TRBV19 with TRBJ1-4; D gene uncertain. Germline CDR1 and CDR2: LNHDA and SQIVND (reference sequence). V was shortened by 5 bases and J by 5 bases, with 9 bases between the two germline ends. The length of the CDR3 is 13 residues. The CDR3 protein is CASSRQVNEKLFF. The CDR3 DNA reads as TGTGCCAGTAGTCGGCAGGTGAATGAAAAACTGTTTTTT.

This clone has a single count. The V and J genes are TRBV2 and TRBJ1-5; tentative D call: TRBD1 (5 bases). The V gene's germline CDR1 is SNHLY and CDR2 FYNNEI. The V and J ends lost 6 bases and 7 bases respectively, with 16 bases between them. The CDR3 totals 14 residues. CDR3 region: CASRAGPGGQPQHF. In nucleotides, the CDR3 is TGTGCCAGCAGAGCGGGACCCGGCGGGCAGCCCCAGCATTTT.

V gene TRBV6-6 combines with J gene TRBJ1-1; D is unresolved. V lost 3 bases, J lost 4 bases, and 12 bases lay in between. This CDR3 has 14 residues. The germline V gene encodes CDR1 MNHNY and CDR2 SVGAGI (reference sequence). The CDR3 is CASSYEGAGTEAFF. The CDR3 DNA reads as TGTGCCAGCAGTTATGAGGGTGCGGGCACTGAAGCTTTCTTT.

This clone was picked up a small number of times. The J gene is TRBJ1-3, the V gene TRBV29-1, with D perhaps matching TRBD1 (5 bases). The germline V and J ends were trimmed by 4 bases and 2 bases, with 12 bases remaining between them. The CDR3 has 14 residues. Germline lookup yields CDR1 SQVTM and CDR2 ANQGSEA. The CDR3 DNA reads as TGCAGCGTTGTAGGAGGGGAAGCTGGAAACACCATATATTTT. This encodes CSVVGGEAGNTIYF.

The rearrangement links TRBV4-1 to TRBJ2-1; 7 bases align to TRBD2. There are 17 residues in the CDR3. J gave up 0 bases and V 3 bases, and 8 bases lay outside the gene matches. The germline CDR1 and CDR2 sequences are MGHRA and YSYEKL. The CDR3 DNA sequence: TGCGCCAGCAGCCACGGGATAGCGGGCCGCTCCTACAATGAGCAGTTCTTC. Protein: CASSHGIAGRSYNEQFF.

This sequence joins TRBV7-9 and TRBJ2-7, with a tentative D call TRBD2 (7 bases). CDR1 SEHNR and CDR2 FQNEAQ come from the germline V gene (reference sequence). Trimming left V 3 bases short and J 6 bases short, with 15 bases between. The CDR3 extends over 14 amino acids. The CDR3 is CASSFGGHSPEQYF. DNA for the CDR3: TGTGCCAGCAGCTTCGGGGGGCATTCCCCCGAGCAGTACTTC.

The V call is TRBV6-5, the J call TRBJ2-7, with D perhaps TRBD2 (6 bases). The CDR3 sequence is 12 residues long. V was pared by 6 bases and J by 3 bases, with 9 bases between. Per the germline V gene, CDR1 is MNHEY and CDR2 is SVGAGI. CDR3 sequence reads: CASRRGFYEQYF. The DNA of the CDR3 is TGTGCCAGCAGACGGGGGTTCTACGAGCAGTACTTC.

V is TRBV5-1 and J is TRBJ2-3; weak D call: TRBD2 (6 bases). The germline V gene encodes CDR1 SGHRS and CDR2 YFSETQ. CDR3 length: 14 residues. V lost 3 bases to trimming and J lost 2 bases, with 10 bases between them. The CDR3 sequence is CASSSGLPTDTQYF. CDR3 DNA: TGCGCCAGCAGCTCGGGACTCCCCACAGATACGCAGTATTTT.

CDR3 region: CASSEARVGPYEQYF. Written as DNA, the CDR3 is TGTGCCAGCAGTGAAGCGCGGGTGGGTCCATACGAGCAGTACTTC. The chain uses TRBV2 and TRBJ2-7; D perhaps matches TRBD2 (5 bases). The V end lost 0 bases, the J end lost 4 bases, and 13 bases lay between the germline ends. Germline CDR1 SNHLY, CDR2 FYNNEI. There are 15 residues in the CDR3.

The chain has TRBV29-1 and TRBJ1-2, with D possibly matching TRBD1 (5 bases). Germline CDR1 is SQVTM and CDR2 is ANQGSEA. V lost 6 bases, J lost 0 bases, and 14 bases lay in between. The CDR3 covers 14 residues. The CDR3 protein is CSVRQTNSNYGYTF. The DNA for the CDR3 is TGCAGCGTCAGACAGACGAACTCTAACTATGGCTACACCTTC.

The chain recombines TRBV28 with TRBJ1-2; D is unclear. This CDR3 has 14 amino acids. V lost 4 bases and J 6 bases, leaving 15 bases between the germline ends. Germline CDR1 and CDR2: MDHEN and SYDVKM. The CDR3 coding sequence is TGTGCCAGCAGTTCGTCCACGCGGGCTAATGGCTACACCTTC. Amino acid sequence: CASSSSTRANGYTF.

The chain employs TRBV28 and TRBJ1-4; 10 nucleotides line up with TRBD1. From germline, CDR1 is MDHEN and CDR2 SYDVKM. V was pared by 7 bases and J by 3 bases, with 2 bases of the junction left unmatched. This CDR3 region has 14 residues. The CDR3 coding sequence is TGTGCCAGCATCGGGACAGGGGCTAATGAAAAACTGTTTTTT. It yields the protein CASIGTGANEKLFF. Based on the CDR3 plus reference TRBV28 and TRBJ1-4, the full variable domain is DVKVTQSSRYLVKRTGEKVFLECVQDMDHENMFWYRQDPGLGLRLIYFSYDVKMKEKGDIPEGYSVSREKKERFSLILESASTNQTSMYLCASIGTGANEKLFFGSGTQLSVL.

This chain joins TRBV7-2 and TRBJ1-6; no clear D. Looked up from germline, CDR1 is SGHTA and CDR2 is FQGNSA. The length of the CDR3 is 13 residues. V was shortened by 5 bases and J by 9 bases, with 11 bases between the two germline ends. CDR3 amino acids: CASSLSHSSPLHF. Written as DNA, the CDR3 is TGTGCCAGCAGCCTATCTCATAGTTCACCCCTCCACTTT.

The chain recombines TRBV27 with TRBJ2-4, with 9 bases fitting TRBD2. Germline CDR1 reads MNHEY; CDR2 reads SMNVEV (reference sequence). Germline trimming cut 3 bases from V and 2 bases from J; bases unmatched to any gene: 2. This CDR3 comprises 15 residues. The CDR3 region has the DNA TGTGCCAGCAGTTTGGCGGGGGGGTCCAAAAACATTCAGTACTTC. As protein: CASSLAGGSKNIQYF.

This clone appeared once. The chain recombines TRBV28 with TRBJ2-7, with 13 nucleotides matching TRBD2. Germline assignment: CDR1 MDHEN and CDR2 SYDVKM. The CDR3 runs 17 residues. After removal of 5 bases from V and 4 bases from J, the junction contained 11 bases not matched to a gene. The CDR3 DNA reads TGTGCCAGCAGTCACCGGACTAGCGGGAGTTGGGGTTACGAGCAGTACTTC. Amino acid sequence: CASSHRTSGSWGYEQYF.

This rearrangement joins TRBV4-2 to TRBJ2-1; 11 bases are shared with TRBD2. This CDR3 is built from 16 residues. V lost 4 bases, J lost 8 bases, and 10 bases stayed unmatched. Germline V gene data show CDR1 as LGHNA and CDR2 as YNFKEQ. CDR3 DNA sequence: TGTGCCAGCAGCCGACGACTAGCGGGGTTAACGGATGAGCAGTTCTTC. Translated: CASSRRLAGLTDEQFF.

The rearrangement links TRBV7-2 to TRBJ2-3, with TRBD2 matching 8 bases. From germline, CDR1 is SGHTA and CDR2 FQGNSA. J gave up 5 bases and V 5 bases, and 12 bases lay outside the gene matches. This CDR3 spans 16 amino acids. The CDR3 DNA reads as TGTGCCAGCAGCCCCAACCGGGGGGGAGTGAAAGATACGCAGTATTTT. Its protein product is CASSPNRGGVKDTQYF.

This chain uses TRBV5-1 with TRBJ1-2, with D tentatively TRBD1 (5 bases). CDR3 size: 16 residues. Trimming removed 5 bases at V and 5 bases at J, with 22 bases between. The germline V gene encodes CDR1 SGHRS and CDR2 YFSETQ. The CDR3 region has the DNA TGCGCCAGCAGGATGAAGGGAGGGGCACGGGAATATGGCTACACCTTC. This translates into CASRMKGGAREYGYTF.

The V gene is TRBV5-4, the J gene TRBJ2-2; TRBD1 might be the D (5 bases). CDR3 length equals 15 residues. Germline CDR1 is SGHNT and CDR2 is YYREEE (reference sequence). V was clipped by 2 bases and J by 4 bases, with 12 bases between them. CDR3 residues: CASSLAGFGTGELFF. The CDR3 DNA is TGTGCCAGCAGCTTAGCAGGGTTTGGCACCGGGGAGCTGTTTTTT.

The chain links TRBV28 to TRBJ1-2; no definite D call. Trimming stripped 11 bases from V and 8 bases from J, with 21 bases between. CDR1 is MDHEN and CDR2 is SYDVKM in the germline V gene. The CDR3 is 13 residues long. CDR3 in amino acids: CAGGPERGGGYTF. The CDR3 DNA is TGTGCCGGAGGGCCCGAGCGGGGTGGCGGCTACACCTTC.

CDR3 nucleotides: TGTGCCAGCAGCGGAGGGGATTCACCCCTCCACTTT. It yields the protein CASSGGDSPLHF. The rearrangement joins TRBV5-4 to TRBJ1-6, with D perhaps TRBD1 (5 bases). V was cut by 4 bases and J by 8 bases, with 7 bases left in between. In germline, CDR1 is SGHNT, CDR2 YYREEE (reference sequence). The CDR3 is 12 residues long.

The genes are TRBV27 and TRBJ2-5, with a possible D match to TRBD2 (6 bases). CDR3 length: 14 amino acids. Germline loops: CDR1 MNHEY, CDR2 SMNVEV (reference sequence). Trimming removed 0 bases from V and 7 bases from J, with 12 bases in between. This CDR3 is CASSLSGQGGTQYF. CDR3 DNA sequence: TGTGCCAGCAGTTTATCGGGTCAGGGAGGGACCCAGTACTTC.

This clone was seen a handful of times. The chain joins TRBV28 to TRBJ1-5; 9 nucleotides agree with TRBD1. Germline CDR1 reads MDHEN; CDR2 reads SYDVKM. V trimming: 5 bases; J trimming: 1 base; junction bases outside the gene matches: 6. This CDR3 comprises 16 residues. The CDR3 loop is CASSKEQGASNQPQHF. DNA for the CDR3: TGTGCCAGCAGTAAAGAACAGGGGGCAAGCAATCAGCCCCAGCATTTT. Filled out from reference TRBV28 and TRBJ1-5, the complete variable domain reads DVKVTQSSRYLVKRTGEKVFLECVQDMDHENMFWYRQDPGLGLRLIYFSYDVKMKEKGDIPEGYSVSREKKERFSLILESASTNQTSMYLCASSKEQGASNQPQHFGDGTRLSIL.

The chain employs TRBV18 and TRBJ2-5, with 9 positions matching TRBD2. The CDR3 is 15 residues long. In germline, CDR1 is KGHSH, CDR2 LQKENI. Unmatched junction bases numbered 4, after V lost 3 bases and J lost 2 bases. CDR3 loop: CASSPGTSQQETQYF. The CDR3 nucleotides are TGTGCCAGCTCACCGGGGACTAGCCAACAAGAGACCCAGTACTTC.

The V gene is TRBV4-3, the J gene TRBJ2-5, with a possible D match to TRBD2 (6 bases). Trimming removed 0 bases from V and 1 base from J, with 12 bases in between. This CDR3 is built from 16 residues. CDR1 is LGHNA and CDR2 is YSLEER in the germline V gene. CDR3 DNA sequence: TGCGCCAGCAGCCAAGACTGGAGGGCCAGCCAAGAGACCCAGTACTTC. This sequence encodes CASSQDWRASQETQYF.

The sample holds a few counts of this clone. This rearrangement joins TRBV25-1 to TRBJ1-1; 8 bases agree with TRBD1. This CDR3 has 16 amino acids. Germline values: CDR1 MGHDK, CDR2 SYGVNS. V dropped 6 bases and J dropped 1; count of bases not matched to a gene: 10. The CDR3 protein is CASRGGWTGTNTEAFF. DNA of the CDR3: TGTGCCAGCAGGGGGGGTTGGACAGGGACGAACACTGAAGCTTTCTTT. The variable domain in full, completed from reference TRBV25-1 and TRBJ1-1, reads EADIYQTPRYLVIGTGKKITLECSQTMGHDKMYWYQQDPGMELHLIHYSYGVNSTEKGDLSSESTVSRIRTEHFPLTLESARPSHTSQYLCASRGGWTGTNTEAFFGQGTRLTVV.